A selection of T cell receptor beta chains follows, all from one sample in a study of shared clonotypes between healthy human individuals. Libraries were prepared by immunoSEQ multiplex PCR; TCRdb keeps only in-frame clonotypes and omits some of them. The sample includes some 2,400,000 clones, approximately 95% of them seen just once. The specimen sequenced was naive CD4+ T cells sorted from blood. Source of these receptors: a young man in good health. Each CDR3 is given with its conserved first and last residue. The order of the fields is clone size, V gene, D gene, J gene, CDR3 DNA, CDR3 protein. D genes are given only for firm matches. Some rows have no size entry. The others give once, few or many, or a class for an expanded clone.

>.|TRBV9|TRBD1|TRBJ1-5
TGTGCCAGCAGCGTACGACAGGGGAAAAGCAATCAGCCCCAGCATTTT
CASSVRQGKSNQPQHF
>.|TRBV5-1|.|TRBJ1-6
TGCGCCAGCAGCTTGAATCTGGGCGTTAGTTCACCCCTCCACTTT
CASSLNLGVSSPLHF
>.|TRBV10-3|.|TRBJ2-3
TGTGCCATCAGTGAGCGGACCAGGGGCACAGATACGCAGTATTTT
CAISERTRGTDTQYF
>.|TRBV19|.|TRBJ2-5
TGTGCCACCAAAAGGGGCAACGAAGAGACCCAGTACTTC
CATKRGNEETQYF
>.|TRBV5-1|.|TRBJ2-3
TGCGCCAGCAGCCCCGTGGGGGAGATCCCCACAGATACGCAGTATTTT
CASSPVGEIPTDTQYF
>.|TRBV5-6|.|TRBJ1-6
TGTGCCAGCAGCTTGGTTTCCGGAAGGACTTCACCCCTCCACTTT
CASSLVSGRTSPLHF
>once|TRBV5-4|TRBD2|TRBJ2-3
TGTGCCAGCAGCTTGGGGGGAGGGTCGACAGATACGCAGTATTTT
CASSLGGGSTDTQYF
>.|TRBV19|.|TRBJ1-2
TGTGCCAGTAGTAAGGTCGGTACAGGCCTTAACTATGGCTACACCTTC
CASSKVGTGLNYGYTF
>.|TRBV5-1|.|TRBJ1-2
TGCGCCAGCAGCTTGGGGCGGCAGGGTGATGGCTACACCTTC
CASSLGRQGDGYTF
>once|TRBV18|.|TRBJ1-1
TGTGCCAGCTCACCACCGTCCGGGGCCGCGGTCCACGCTTTCTTT
CASSPPSGAAVHAFF
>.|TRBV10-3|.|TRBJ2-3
TGTGCCATCGAAAGCGGGCGGAACACAGATACGCAGTATTTT
CAIESGRNTDTQYF
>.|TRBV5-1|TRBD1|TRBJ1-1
TGCGCCAGCAGCTTGGTCCAAGGGGGCAAGTGGGACACTGAAGCTTTCTTT
CASSLVQGGKWDTEAFF
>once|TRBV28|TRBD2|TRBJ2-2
TGTGCCAGCAGCCCCGAAGCGGGGTACACCGGGGAGCTGTTTTTT
CASSPEAGYTGELFF
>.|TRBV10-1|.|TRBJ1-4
TGCGCCAGCAGTGAGACCGGACAAGAAAAACTGTTTTTT
CASSETGQEKLFF
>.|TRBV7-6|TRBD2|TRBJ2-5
TGTGCCAGCAGCTTCCCAGCGGGGGTTCAAGAGACCCAGTACTTC
CASSFPAGVQETQYF
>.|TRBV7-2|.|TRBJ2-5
TGTGCCAGCAGCTACGGATGGGGGGGGCGAGAGACCCAGTACTTC
CASSYGWGGRETQYF
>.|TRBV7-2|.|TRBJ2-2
TGTGCCAGCAGCCTATTGGGCGGGGAGCTGTTTTTT
CASSLLGGELFF
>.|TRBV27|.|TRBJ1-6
TGTGCCAGCCAGAGCTCCTATAATTCACCCCTCCACTTT
CASQSSYNSPLHF
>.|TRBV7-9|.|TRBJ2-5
TGTGCCAGCAGCCTCCAGGGACTCCAAGAGACCCAGTACTTC
CASSLQGLQETQYF
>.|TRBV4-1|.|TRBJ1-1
TGCGCCAGCAGCCAGGGGCCGGGACCTCGGAACACTGAAGCTTTCTTT
CASSQGPGPRNTEAFF
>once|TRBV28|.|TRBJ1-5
TGTGCCACCAAAGAGGGTACGGATCAGCCCCAGCATTTT
CATKEGTDQPQHF
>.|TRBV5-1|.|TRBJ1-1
TGCGCCAGCAGCTTGGAGGTTAAGAACACTGAAGCTTTCTTT
CASSLEVKNTEAFF
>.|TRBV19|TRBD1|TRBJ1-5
TGTGCCAGTAGTATAGGATTGGGACAGCTCCAGCATTTT
CASSIGLGQLQHF
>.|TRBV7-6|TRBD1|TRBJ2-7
TGTGCCAGCAGCCCCGGACAGGGCCCCTACGAGCAGTACTTC
CASSPGQGPYEQYF
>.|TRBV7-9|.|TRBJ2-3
TGTGCTACCACAGATACGCAGTATTTT
CATTDTQYF
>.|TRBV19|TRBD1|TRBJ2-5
TGTGCCAGTAGCTCAGGGGGCCCAGGGGAGACCCAGTACTTC
CASSSGGPGETQYF
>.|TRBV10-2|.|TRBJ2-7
TGCGCCAGCAGTGAGTCCTTTAGCGTCCGCGAGCAGTACTTC
CASSESFSVREQYF
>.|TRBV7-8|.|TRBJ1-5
TGTGCCAGCAGCTCACCCCGAGGGGCTACAAGCAATCAGCCCCAGCATTTT
CASSSPRGATSNQPQHF
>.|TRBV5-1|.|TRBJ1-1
TGCGCCAGCAGCTTGGAGGGGACTCGGAACACTGAAGCTTTCTTT
CASSLEGTRNTEAFF
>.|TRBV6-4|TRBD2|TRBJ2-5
TGTGCCAGCAGGGCACTACTAGCGGCGGAAGAGACCCAGTACTTC
CASRALLAAEETQYF
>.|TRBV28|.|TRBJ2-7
TGTGCCAGCAGTTTGGACTATACATACGAGCAGTACTTC
CASSLDYTYEQYF
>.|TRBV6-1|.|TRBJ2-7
TGTGCCAGCAGTGGTGGGGGGACCGGCGAGCAGTACTTC
CASSGGGTGEQYF
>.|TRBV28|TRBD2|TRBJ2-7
TGTGCCAGCAGTTTAGGGGGGGGAGGAGGTTACGAGCAGTACTTC
CASSLGGGGGYEQYF
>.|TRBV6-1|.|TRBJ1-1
TGTGCCAGCAGGAACCCTGGATACACTGAAGCTTTCTTT
CASRNPGYTEAFF
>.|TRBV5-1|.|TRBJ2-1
TGCGCCAGTACCCCCGCGGGATCCTACAATGAGCAGTTCTTC
CASTPAGSYNEQFF
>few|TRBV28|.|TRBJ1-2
TGTGCCAGCAGTTTCGGGGGGGATTCCTATGGCTACACCTTC
CASSFGGDSYGYTF
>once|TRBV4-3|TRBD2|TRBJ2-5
TGCGCCAGCAGCCAAGAGGGACTAGCGGGACCGTCGGGAGAGACCCAGTACTTC
CASSQEGLAGPSGETQYF
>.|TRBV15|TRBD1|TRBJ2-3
TGTGCCACCAGCAGAGATCGGTCCGGGACAGGAAGGGTGGATACGCAGTATTTT
CATSRDRSGTGRVDTQYF
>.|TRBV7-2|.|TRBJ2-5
TGTGCCAGCAGCTTACTGGGGGTGGAGACCCAGTACTTC
CASSLLGVETQYF
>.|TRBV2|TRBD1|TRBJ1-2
TGTGCCAGCAGTGTCAGGGGGAACTATGGCTACACCTTC
CASSVRGNYGYTF
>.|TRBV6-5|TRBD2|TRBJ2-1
TGTGCCAGCAGTCAGCTAGCGGGGGGAGGTTATGAGCAGTTCTTC
CASSQLAGGGYEQFF
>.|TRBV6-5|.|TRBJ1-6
TGTGCCAGCAGATACCAGGATAATTCACCCCTCCACTTT
CASRYQDNSPLHF
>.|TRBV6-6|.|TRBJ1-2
TGTGCCAGCAGTTACTCAGAGAAAACGGGTGGCTACACCTTC
CASSYSEKTGGYTF
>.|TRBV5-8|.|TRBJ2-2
TGTGCCAGCAGCTTTAAGGGCCATCCCGGGACCGGGGAGCTGTTTTTT
CASSFKGHPGTGELFF
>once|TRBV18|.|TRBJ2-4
TGTGCCAGCTCACCACCAGGCTTAGCCAAAAACATTCAGTACTTC
CASSPPGLAKNIQYF
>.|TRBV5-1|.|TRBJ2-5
TGCGCCAGCAGCCCCTTAGCGAGCGAGACCCAGTACTTC
CASSPLASETQYF
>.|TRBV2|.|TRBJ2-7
TGTGCCAGCAGGGCTAGCGTACCCTACGAGCAGTACTTC
CASRASVPYEQYF
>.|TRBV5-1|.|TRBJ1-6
TGCGCCAGCAGCTCTGATGAGGGTCTTATCGTGTCACCCCTCCACTTT
CASSSDEGLIVSPLHF
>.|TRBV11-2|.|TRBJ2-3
TGTGCCAGCAGCAACCTGATTAGCACAGATACGCAGTATTTT
CASSNLISTDTQYF
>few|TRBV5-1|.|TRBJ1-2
TGCGCCAGCAGCCCCTCCGGGAACTATGGCTACACCTTC
CASSPSGNYGYTF
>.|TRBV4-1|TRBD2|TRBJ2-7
TGCGCCAGCAGCCAAGAGTATCAGCGGGGGTTCGACGAGCAGTACTTC
CASSQEYQRGFDEQYF
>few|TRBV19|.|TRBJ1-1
TGTGCCAGTAGGCAGAATCAGGTGAACACTGAAGCTTTCTTT
CASRQNQVNTEAFF
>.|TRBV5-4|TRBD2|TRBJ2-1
TGTGCCAGCACCCTTGGGGGAGTAGCGGGGGGCTATGAGCAGTTCTTC
CASTLGGVAGGYEQFF
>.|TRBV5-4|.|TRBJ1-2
TGTGCCAGCAGCCCGGCGCCTGCCCCACGACAGGATGGCTACACCTTC
CASSPAPAPRQDGYTF
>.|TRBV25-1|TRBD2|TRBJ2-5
TGTGCCAGCAGTGAACGAGGGACTAGAAAAGAGACCCAGTACTTC
CASSERGTRKETQYF
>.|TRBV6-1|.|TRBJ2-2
TGTGCCGGCAGAGGACAGCCCACCGGGGAGCTGTTTTTT
CAGRGQPTGELFF
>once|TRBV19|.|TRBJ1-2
TGTGCCAGTAGCCCCGGATCTACTAACTATGGCTACACCTTC
CASSPGSTNYGYTF
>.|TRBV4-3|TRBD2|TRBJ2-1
TGCGCCAGCAGCCAAGAGGGGACTAGCTACAATGAGCAGTTCTTC
CASSQEGTSYNEQFF
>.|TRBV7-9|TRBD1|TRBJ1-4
TGTGCCAGCAGCTCCGGACAGGTCATTAATGAAAAACTGTTTTTT
CASSSGQVINEKLFF